The clone carrying this T cell receptor (beta chain) was observed many times. Patients were excluded because of uncontrolled infection, other autoimmune disease, pregnancy or lactation. Diagnoses were made from clinical symptoms, serum measures (thyroxine and TRAb), thyroid ultrasound and orbital computed tomography. CDR3 size: 16 residues. Germline assignment: CDR1 MNHEY and CDR2 SMNVEV (reference sequence). The ends were cut back, 1 base at V and 4 bases at J, with 15 bases in the middle. The source of the sample is a study of T cells in Graves' hyperthyroidism and ophthalmopathy. Study in general: Peripheral blood sampling occurred at initial diagnosis, before any treatment.

Amplification yielded TCR beta CDR3 regions, with RNA transcripts as the source. The HTBI primer set drove a first-round RT-PCR of the TCR CDR3. TCRdb redid the calling of the multiplex PCR reads with MiXCR, one entry per CDR3 protein. This sample has around 500,000 distinct CDR3 sequences, with around 16% found just once. Material for sequencing was blood. The rearrangement links TRBV27 to TRBJ2-3; D is unresolved. This sequence originates from a woman in her 30s with Graves' ophthalmopathy. CDR3 sequence (DNA): TGTGCCAGCAGTTTATGGGGTAGCTTCGTGGCAGATACGCAGTATTTT. This sequence encodes CASSLWGSFVADTQYF.